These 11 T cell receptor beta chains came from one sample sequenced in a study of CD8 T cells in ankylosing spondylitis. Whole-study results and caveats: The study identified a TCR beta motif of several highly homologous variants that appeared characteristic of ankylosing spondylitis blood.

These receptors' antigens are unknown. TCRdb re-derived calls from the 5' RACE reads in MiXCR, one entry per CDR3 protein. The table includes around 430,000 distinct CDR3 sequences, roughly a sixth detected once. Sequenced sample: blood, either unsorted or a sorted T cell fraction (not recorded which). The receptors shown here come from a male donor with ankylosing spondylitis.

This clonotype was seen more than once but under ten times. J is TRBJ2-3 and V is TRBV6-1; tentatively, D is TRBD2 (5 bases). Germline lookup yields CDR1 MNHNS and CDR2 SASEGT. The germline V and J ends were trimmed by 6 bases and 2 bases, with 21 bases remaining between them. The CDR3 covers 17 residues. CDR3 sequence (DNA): TGTGCCAGCAGCCGCGGTCCTGACCCCGGGAACACAGATACGCAGTATTTT. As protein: CASSRGPDPGNTDTQYF.

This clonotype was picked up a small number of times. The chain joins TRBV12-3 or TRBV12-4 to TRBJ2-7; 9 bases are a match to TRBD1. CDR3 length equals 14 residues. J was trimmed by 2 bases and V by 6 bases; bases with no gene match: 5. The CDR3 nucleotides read TGTGCCAGCAGGAGTCGGGACAGGGCCTACGAGCAGTACTTC. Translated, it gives CASRSRDRAYEQYF.

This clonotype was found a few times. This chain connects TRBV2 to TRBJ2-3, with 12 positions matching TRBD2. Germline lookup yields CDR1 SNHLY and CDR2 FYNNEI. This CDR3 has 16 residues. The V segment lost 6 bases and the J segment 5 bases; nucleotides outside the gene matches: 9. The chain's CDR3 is CASREASGGAGDTQYF. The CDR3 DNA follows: TGTGCCAGCAGAGAGGCTAGCGGGGGGGCCGGAGATACGCAGTATTTT.

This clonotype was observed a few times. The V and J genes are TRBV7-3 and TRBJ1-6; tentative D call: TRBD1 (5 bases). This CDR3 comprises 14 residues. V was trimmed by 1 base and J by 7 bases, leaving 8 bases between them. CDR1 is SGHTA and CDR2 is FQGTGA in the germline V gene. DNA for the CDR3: TGTGCCAGCAGCTTAATCAGGGCCAATTCACCCCTCCACTTT. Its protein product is CASSLIRANSPLHF.

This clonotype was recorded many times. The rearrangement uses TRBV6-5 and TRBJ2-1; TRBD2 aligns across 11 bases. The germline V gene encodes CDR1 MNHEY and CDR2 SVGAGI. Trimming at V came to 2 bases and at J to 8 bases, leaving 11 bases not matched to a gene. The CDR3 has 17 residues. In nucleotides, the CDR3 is TGTGCCAGCAGTTACCGCGCCGGGACTAGCGGAGTCGATGAGCAGTTCTTC. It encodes CASSYRAGTSGVDEQFF.

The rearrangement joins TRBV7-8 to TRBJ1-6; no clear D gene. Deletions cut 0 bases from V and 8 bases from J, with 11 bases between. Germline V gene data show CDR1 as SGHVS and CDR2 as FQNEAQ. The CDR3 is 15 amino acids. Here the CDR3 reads CASSLARTRYSPLHF. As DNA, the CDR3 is TGTGCCAGCAGCTTAGCGAGGACGAGATATTCACCCCTCCACTTT. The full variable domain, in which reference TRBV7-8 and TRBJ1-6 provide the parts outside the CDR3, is GAGVSQSPRYKVAKRGQDVALRCDPISGHVSLFWYQQALGQGPEFLTYFQNEAQLDKSGLPSDRFFAERPEGSVSTLKIQRTQQEDSAVYLCASSLARTRYSPLHFGNGTRLTVT.

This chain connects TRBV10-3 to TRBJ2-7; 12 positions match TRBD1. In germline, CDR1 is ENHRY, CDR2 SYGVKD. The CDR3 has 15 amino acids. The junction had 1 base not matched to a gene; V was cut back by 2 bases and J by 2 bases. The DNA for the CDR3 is TGTGCCATCAGTGAGGGGACAGGGGGCCCCTACGAGCAGTACTTC. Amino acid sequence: CAISEGTGGPYEQYF.

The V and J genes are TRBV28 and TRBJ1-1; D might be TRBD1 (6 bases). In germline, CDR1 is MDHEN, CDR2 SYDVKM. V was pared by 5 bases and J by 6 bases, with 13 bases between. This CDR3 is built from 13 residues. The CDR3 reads CASSPQGNAEAFF. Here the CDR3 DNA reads TGTGCCAGCAGTCCACAGGGAAACGCTGAAGCTTTCTTT.

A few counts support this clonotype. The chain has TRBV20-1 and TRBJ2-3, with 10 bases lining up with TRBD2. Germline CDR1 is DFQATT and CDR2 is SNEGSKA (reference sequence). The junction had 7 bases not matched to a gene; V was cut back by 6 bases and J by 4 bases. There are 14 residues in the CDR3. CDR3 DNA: TGCAGTGCCCCCAGCAGCGGGAGGGCAGATACGCAGTATTTT. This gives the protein CSAPSSGRADTQYF.

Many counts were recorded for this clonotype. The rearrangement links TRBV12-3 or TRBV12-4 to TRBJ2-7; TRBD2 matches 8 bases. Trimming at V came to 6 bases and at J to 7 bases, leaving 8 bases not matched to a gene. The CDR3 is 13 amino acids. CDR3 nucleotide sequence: TGTGCCAGCAGGGTTAGCGGGGTAAAGGAGCAGTACTTC. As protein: CASRVSGVKEQYF.

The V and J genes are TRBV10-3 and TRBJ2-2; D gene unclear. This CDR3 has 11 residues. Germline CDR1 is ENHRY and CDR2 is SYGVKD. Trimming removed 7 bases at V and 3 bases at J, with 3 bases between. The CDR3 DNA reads TGTGCCATCACAGACACCGGGGAGCTGTTTTTT. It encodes CAITDTGELFF.